Below, 6 T cell receptor beta chains from the same sample are listed, as sequenced in a study of vaccination and CD4 T cells after COVID-19 (dated by TCRdb to between 2021 and 2024). Their antigens remain unidentified. The meaning of the sample's treatment or condition label: roughly nine-day PBMC culture with coronavirus spike peptide pools or control peptides (ViraFEST assay). CD4+ T cells from unexposed donors were collected before the COVID-19 pandemic (2011-2018). To prepare the library, PCR was applied. TCRdb names Illumina iSeq 100 as the instrument used. DNA from cultured CD4+ T cells was subjected to TCR sequencing with the Oncomine TCR Beta short-read assay at the Johns Hopkins FTIC core. Starting from the raw public reads, TCRdb applied fastp trimming at Q25, assembled clones with MiXCR and retained in-frame beta chains. Each entry is one CDR3 protein sequence, shown with its most common DNA and genes. This sample comprises approximately 7,100 distinct CDR3 sequences, roughly 40% of them detected only once. Under 35% of the sample is in the top ten clones.

Sequencing used CD4+ T cells from blood, cultured in vitro. All receptors come from a human donor in good health.

The chain employs TRBV6-2 or TRBV6-3 and TRBJ1-2; 7 positions match TRBD1. The CDR3 is 15 residues long. Per germline, CDR1 MNHEY and CDR2 SVGEGT. V gave up 0 bases and J gave up 2 bases; unmatched junction bases: 3. In DNA, the CDR3 is TGTGCCAGCAGTTACTCGATACAGGGGAACTATGGCTACACCTTC. Residues: CASSYSIQGNYGYTF.

This clonotype was observed a handful of times. The rearrangement uses TRBV6-1 and TRBJ2-7; either TRBD1 or TRBD2 may supply D (5 bases each). The CDR3 is 14 amino acids. Germline loops: CDR1 MNHNS, CDR2 SASEGT. V dropped 6 bases and J dropped 3 bases, with 15 bases sitting between them. The CDR3 protein is CASSSGDVYYEQYF. DNA of the CDR3: TGTGCCAGCAGCTCTGGGGACGTGTACTACGAGCAGTACTTC.

The chain carries TRBV6-1 and TRBJ2-1; 9 bases agree with TRBD2. Trimming removed 10 bases from V and 5 bases from J; junction bases left unmatched: 9. This CDR3 has 14 residues. Germline V lookup: CDR1 MNHNS, CDR2 SASEGT. The DNA for the CDR3 is TGTGCCACCTCAGGCCTAGCGGGGCACAATGAGCAGTTCTTC. Translating it yields CATSGLAGHNEQFF.

The chain uses TRBV30 and TRBJ1-5; 12 nucleotides line up with TRBD1. Germline V CDR1 and CDR2: GTSNPN, SVGIG (reference sequence). The junction had 10 bases not matched to a gene; V was cut back by 1 base and J by 15 bases. There are 14 residues in the CDR3. In nucleotides, the CDR3 is TGTGCCTGGAGTGGGGGGACAGGGGGCGCGGTTAGGCATTTT. Translating gives CAWSGGTGGAVRHF.

The chain couples TRBV19 to TRBJ1-5; D gene unclear. Germline V gives CDR1 LNHDA, CDR2 SQIVND (reference sequence). V lost 4 bases, J lost 0 bases, and 13 bases lay in between. The CDR3 covers 16 residues. In DNA, the CDR3 is TGTGCCAGTAGTAGGCGCCTTACGGATAGCAATCAGCCCCAGCATTTT. Protein sequence: CASSRRLTDSNQPQHF.

This clonotype was observed a few times. At one boundary the junction diverges from the germline segment, which might be a read error. The V call is TRBV23-1, the J call TRBJ2-1; no firm D call. TRBV23-1 is sorted into the ORF group, with uncertain function. The CDR3 is 10 amino acids. As DNA, the CDR3 is TGCGCCAGCAGTCAATCGGGTAAAGGCTTC. As protein: CASSQSGKGF.